Presented here are 8 T cell receptor beta chains from one specimen sequenced in a study of blood T cell repertoires in COVID-19. Using immunoSEQ multiplex PCR, the repertoire was profiled, and TCRdb retains in-frame clones only, with some absent. Counted here are about 160,000 clones, around 90% occurring once; the ten biggest clones make up over 3.5%. Sequencing input: peripheral blood. These receptors all stem from a woman aged 55-69 years who had recovered from COVID-19.

This rearrangement joins TRBV7-2 to TRBJ2-2; no definite D call. Germline V gene data show CDR1 as SGHTA and CDR2 as FQGNSA. CDR3 length: 13 residues. V lost 4 bases, J lost 0 bases, and 3 bases lay in between. The CDR3 DNA reads TGTGCCAGCAGCTCCGCGAACACCGGGGAGCTGTTTTTT. Protein sequence: CASSSANTGELFF.

CDR3 loop: CASSLDRDNNSPLHF. The DNA of the CDR3 is TGTGCCAGCAGCCTAGACCGGGACAACAATTCACCCCTCCACTTT. The V call is TRBV4-2, the J call TRBJ1-6; weak D call: TRBD1 (6 bases). V dropped 4 bases and J dropped 7 bases, with 14 bases sitting between them. The CDR3 loop spans 15 amino acids. In germline, CDR1 is LGHNA, CDR2 YNFKEQ.

V usage is TRBV5-1 and J usage is TRBJ2-2; D perhaps matches TRBD2 (5 bases). Trimming cost V 5 bases and J 6 bases, with 14 bases left between them. Germline lookup yields CDR1 SGHRS and CDR2 YFSETQ. There are 14 residues in the CDR3. The CDR3 coding sequence is TGCGCCAGCAGGGATCGGGCGGAGGCCGGGGAGCTGTTTTTT. Encoded protein: CASRDRAEAGELFF.

The chain combines TRBV24-1 with TRBJ1-2; D unclear. Trimming removed 3 bases from V and 4 bases from J, with 5 bases in between. The germline V gene encodes CDR1 KGHDR and CDR2 SFDVKD. This CDR3 comprises 12 residues. The CDR3 loop is CATSDAGYGYTF. CDR3 DNA: TGTGCCACCAGTGATGCCGGCTATGGCTACACCTTC.

In the case of this clone: The junction shows a germline mismatch at one end, possibly a read error. This sequence joins TRBV28 and TRBJ1-2; 7 nucleotides align to TRBD1. The CDR3 runs to 12 residues. Per the germline V gene, CDR1 is MDHEN and CDR2 is SYDVKM. The CDR3 loop is CASSQSQTGLGF. As DNA, the CDR3 is TGTGCCAGCAGTCAAAGCCAGACAGGGTTAGGCTTC.

The chain carries TRBV4-1 and TRBJ1-2; 7 bases are shared with TRBD1. CDR3 length equals 16 residues. The V gene's germline CDR1 is MGHRA and CDR2 YSYEKL. V shed 2 bases, J shed 5 bases, and the junction held 11 bases outside the gene matches. As DNA, the CDR3 is TGCGCCAGCAGCCAACGTCCGACAGGGAAGCGGTATGGCTACACCTTC. Its translation: CASSQRPTGKRYGYTF.

The chain employs TRBV5-6 and TRBJ1-2, with D unclear. This CDR3 spans 13 amino acids. Germline CDR1 and CDR2: SGHDT and YYEEEE. The germline V and J ends were trimmed by 3 bases and 1 base, with 7 bases remaining between them. CDR3 sequence: CASSSTRNYGYTF. CDR3 nucleotides: TGTGCCAGCAGCTCGACACGTAACTATGGCTACACCTTC.

This sequence joins TRBV4-3 and TRBJ2-7, with a possible D match to TRBD1 (5 bases). This CDR3 has 15 amino acids. Germline values: CDR1 LGHNA, CDR2 YSLEER. Trimming left V 2 bases short and J 2 bases short, with 13 bases between. The DNA for the CDR3 is TGCGCCAGCAGCCAATACAATACAGGCCCCTACGAGCAGTACTTC. It specifies CASSQYNTGPYEQYF.